This TCR beta chain came from a study of blood T cell repertoires in COVID-19. About the research overall: Sources were T cells, B-cell-depleted T cells, or PBMCs; the material itself was cDNA or gDNA.

There are 14 residues in the CDR3. With 3 bases removed from V and 0 bases from J, the gap between germline ends came to 8 bases. Germline loops: CDR1 SGDLS, CDR2 YYNGEE. The protocol was immunoSEQ multiplex PCR, while the TCRdb copy is restricted to in-frame clones and leaves out a portion. Of 55,000 to 80,000 clones in the sample, around four fifths were seen once. A Seattle source enrolled patients during active infection and followed them longitudinally. The chain links TRBV9 to TRBJ2-3; D uncertain. This clonotype was sampled from a man in his 60s with COVID-19, enrolled during active disease. The sample comprised peripheral blood. CDR3 region: CASSAPVSTDTQYF. In DNA, the CDR3 is TGTGCCAGCAGCGCTCCCGTAAGCACAGATACGCAGTATTTT.